These 29 T cell receptor beta chains were all obtained from the same sample, sequenced in a study of beta chain features in type 1 diabetes (dated by TCRdb to the late 2010s). The research as a whole found: Type 1 diabetes patients showed a moderate but significant shortening of TCRB CDR3 length in all four CD4+ subsets.

Library method: the immunoSEQ multiplex PCR assay. The entire amount of isolated RNA was reverse transcribed using the High Capacity cDNA Reverse Transcription Kit, so the sequenced TCRB transcripts were expressed ones. Here the immuneACCESS table is served through TCRdb, limited to in-frame sequences with V and J called. Missing clones are a known gap in these copies; in checked studies unresolved V genes cover under half, and the rest lacks a known reason. The sample has 500,000 to 650,000 clones on record, around 11% of them singletons. The ten largest clones represent more than 0.1% of the sample. Antigens for these TCRs are unknown. Material for sequencing was naive CD4+ T cells from blood. Sample cell subset or site, as interpreted from the label and publication: true naive CD4+ T cells. The receptors derive from a young man with type 1 diabetes.

This chain connects TRBV5-1 to TRBJ1-5, with a tentative D call TRBD1 (5 bases). This CDR3 spans 12 amino acids. The V gene's germline CDR1 is SGHRS and CDR2 YFSETQ. V shed 1 base and J shed 9 bases, with 8 bases lying between them. In DNA, the CDR3 is TGCGCCAGCAGCTTGAACGGGGGGCCCCAGCATTTT. Amino acids: CASSLNGGPQHF.

This clone was seen a handful of times. The chain recombines TRBV27 with TRBJ1-2; a possible D gene is TRBD1 (6 bases). Trimming shortened V by 2 bases and J by 4 bases, and 11 bases separated the two germline ends. This CDR3 is 14 amino acids long. Germline CDR1 reads MNHEY; CDR2 reads SMNVEV (reference sequence). CDR3 loop: CASSLRGSGYGYTF. The CDR3 DNA follows: TGTGCCAGCAGTTTAAGGGGGTCCGGCTATGGCTACACCTTC.

This clone appeared a few times. The rearrangement links TRBV4-3 to TRBJ1-4; tentatively, D is TRBD1 (6 bases). The CDR3 has 19 amino acids. V was clipped by 1 base and J by 0 bases, with 18 bases between them. Germline values: CDR1 LGHNA, CDR2 YSLEER. The CDR3 DNA reads as TGCGCCAGCAGCCAAGTACATGTCAGGGGCTCTGCAACTAATGAAAAACTGTTTTTT. It encodes CASSQVHVRGSATNEKLFF.

The chain recombines TRBV6-1 with TRBJ1-5; TRBD1 agrees at 7 bases. The CDR3 has 13 amino acids. The V gene's germline CDR1 is MNHNS and CDR2 SASEGT. Trimming at V came to 6 bases and at J to 5 bases, leaving 4 bases not matched to a gene. The CDR3 loop reads CASRRQGDQPQHF. In DNA, the CDR3 is TGTGCCAGCAGACGTCAGGGGGATCAGCCCCAGCATTTT.

There are a few counts of this clone. CDR3 sequence (DNA): TGTGCCAGCAGCTTAGGGTCCCGCACCGGGGAGCTGTTTTTT. It is translated as CASSLGSRTGELFF. V is TRBV7-2 and J is TRBJ2-2; D unresolved. From germline, CDR1 is SGHTA and CDR2 FQGNSA. V gave up 1 base and J gave up 4 bases, with 7 bases separating them. The CDR3 has 14 amino acids.

This clone occurred a few times. The genes are TRBV9 and TRBJ2-1, with no clear D. Germline lookup yields CDR1 SGDLS and CDR2 YYNGEE. Trimming left V 2 bases short and J 9 bases short, with 9 bases between. This CDR3 contains 12 residues. CDR3 in DNA: TGTGCCAGCAGCGTCATAGGGCCTGAGCAGTTCTTC. It translates to CASSVIGPEQFF.

The chain has TRBV25-1 and TRBJ2-5; 8 bases line up with TRBD1. There are 16 residues in the CDR3. Germline CDR1 is MGHDK and CDR2 is SYGVNS. V lost 3 bases and J lost 2; bases outside the gene matches: 8. The CDR3 protein is CASSDGPRTGQETQYF. The CDR3 nucleotides read TGTGCCAGCAGTGACGGCCCTCGGACAGGGCAAGAGACCCAGTACTTC.

The rearrangement uses TRBV2 and TRBJ2-3; D is undetermined. The V and J ends lost 6 bases and 6 bases respectively, with 13 bases between them. This CDR3 spans 13 amino acids. Per the germline V gene, CDR1 is SNHLY and CDR2 is FYNNEI. The CDR3 DNA sequence: TGTGCCAGCAGCTCCAGTGATGGGGATACGCAGTATTTT. Amino acids: CASSSSDGDTQYF. Full variable domain (rest looked up from reference TRBV2 and TRBJ2-3): EPEVTQTPSHQVTQMGQEVILRCVPISNHLYFYWYRQILGQKVEFLVSFYNNEISEKSEIFDDQFSVERPDGSNFTLKIRSTKLEDSAMYFCASSSSDGDTQYFGPGTRLTVL.

CDR3 sequence: CASSVQGNLGNTQYF. Here the CDR3 DNA reads TGCGCCAGCAGCGTCCAGGGAAATTTGGGGAATACGCAGTATTTT. The gene calls are TRBV5-1 and TRBJ2-3; a possible D gene is TRBD1 (5 bases). The CDR3 is made up of 15 amino acids. Germline V CDR1 and CDR2: SGHRS, YFSETQ. V was shortened by 4 bases and J by 7 bases, with 19 bases between the two germline ends.

This clone was seen a few times. The chain uses TRBV7-3 and TRBJ1-6, with D hard to call. Germline CDR1 and CDR2: SGHTA and FQGTGA. The V end was cut by 0 bases, the J end by 10 bases, with 13 bases between. The CDR3 has 15 residues. The CDR3 sequence is CASSLTSRVQSPLHF. CDR3 bases: TGTGCCAGCAGCTTAACCTCGAGGGTACAGTCACCCCTCCACTTT.

This clone was found a few times. This chain connects TRBV6-5 to TRBJ2-3; D may correspond to TRBD1 or TRBD2 (6 bases each). The ends were cut back, 7 bases at V and 0 bases at J, with 11 bases in the middle. Per germline, CDR1 MNHEY and CDR2 SVGAGI. This CDR3 region has 14 residues. The CDR3 is CASKGGESTDTQYF. Written as DNA, the CDR3 is TGTGCCAGCAAGGGGGGCGAAAGCACAGATACGCAGTATTTT.

This clone appeared a few times. The chain employs TRBV4-2 and TRBJ2-3, with 12 bases identical to TRBD2. V shed 0 bases, J shed 2 bases, and the junction held 9 bases outside the gene matches. Germline V gives CDR1 LGHNA, CDR2 YNFKEQ. This CDR3 has 19 residues. Written as DNA, the CDR3 is TGTGCCAGCAGCCAAGAGGTATTGCCTAGCGGGGGGGCCACAGATACGCAGTATTTT. Amino acids: CASSQEVLPSGGATDTQYF.

The J gene is TRBJ1-4, the V gene TRBV5-1; D is possibly TRBD1 (5 bases). V lost 7 bases to trimming and J lost 7 bases, with 17 bases between them. This CDR3 has 14 residues. In germline, CDR1 is SGHRS, CDR2 YFSETQ. CDR3: CASYSGIAGEKLFF. The CDR3 region has the DNA TGCGCCAGCTATTCAGGGATCGCGGGTGAAAAACTGTTTTTT.

This clone was seen a handful of times. The same CDR3 also results from other DNA sequences found in this sample. The CDR3 loop is CASSYSRNTEAFF. Here the CDR3 DNA reads TGTGCCAGCAGTTACTCCCGGAACACTGAAGCTTTCTTT. This chain connects TRBV6-5 to TRBJ1-1; D uncertain. Germline values: CDR1 MNHEY, CDR2 SVGAGI. V lost 0 bases and J lost 1, with 3 bases in between. The CDR3 has 13 residues.

This clone has only a few counts. J is TRBJ2-5 and V is TRBV9, with 15 nucleotides matching TRBD2. J lost 4 bases, V lost 3 bases, and 4 bases had no gene match. In germline, CDR1 is SGDLS, CDR2 YYNGEE. This CDR3 region has 16 residues. CDR3 nucleotide sequence: TGTGCCAGCAGCGCTAGGACTAGCGGGGGGGCAGAGACCCAGTACTTC. As protein: CASSARTSGGAETQYF.

The CDR3: CASSAGLAGGNEQFF. The CDR3 DNA is TGTGCCAGCAGCGCGGGACTAGCGGGGGGCAATGAGCAGTTCTTC. V usage is TRBV7-2 and J usage is TRBJ2-1; TRBD2 matches 15 bases. Per the germline V gene, CDR1 is SGHTA and CDR2 is FQGNSA. Trimming took 5 bases from V and 6 from J; bases not matched to a gene: 2. The CDR3 length is 15 residues.

The chain has TRBV16 and TRBJ2-1, with D uncertain. In germline, CDR1 is KGHSY, CDR2 FQNENV. This CDR3 has 15 residues. The V end lost 3 bases, the J end lost 7 bases, and 16 bases lay between the germline ends. CDR3 protein: CASSQSLDRYNEQFF. CDR3 nucleotide sequence: TGTGCCAGCAGCCAGTCCCTGGACCGTTATAATGAGCAGTTCTTC. The full variable domain, its missing parts supplied by reference TRBV16 and TRBJ2-1, is GEEVAQTPKHLVRGEGQKAKLYCAPIKGHSYVFWYQQVLKNEFKFLISFQNENVFDETGMPKERFSAKCLPNSPCSLEIQATKLEDSAVYFCASSQSLDRYNEQFFGPGTRLTVL.

This clone was found a few times. V usage is TRBV7-2 and J usage is TRBJ2-1; D not resolved. The CDR3 is 15 amino acids. Trimming shortened V by 1 base and J by 3 bases, and 10 bases separated the two germline ends. Per germline, CDR1 SGHTA and CDR2 FQGNSA. Here the CDR3 reads CASSLVWNIYNEQFF. CDR3 sequence (DNA): TGTGCCAGCAGCTTAGTCTGGAATATCTACAATGAGCAGTTCTTC.

In its sample, this clone was seen a few times. The chain has TRBV28 and TRBJ2-1; 8 nucleotides agree with TRBD2. V lost 7 bases, J lost 7 bases, and 9 bases stayed unmatched. CDR3 length: 14 amino acids. The germline CDR1 and CDR2 sequences are MDHEN and SYDVKM. The CDR3 sequence: CASTPGTRRNEQFF. The CDR3 coding sequence is TGTGCCAGCACCCCTGGGACTAGGAGGAATGAGCAGTTCTTC.

In this sample, this clone turned up a few times. The chain combines TRBV14 with TRBJ2-7; no clear D. Deletions cut 0 bases from V and 4 bases from J, with 7 bases between. The CDR3 has 13 residues. The germline V gene has CDR1 SGHDN and CDR2 FVKESK. This CDR3 reads CASSQDIAYEQYF. In nucleotides, the CDR3 is TGTGCCAGCAGCCAAGATATAGCTTACGAGCAGTACTTC.

About this clone: One end of the junction varies from germline; a read error may be responsible. The chain combines TRBV7-7 with TRBJ2-3; 8 bases map to TRBD2. The CDR3 is 15 amino acids. In germline, CDR1 is SSHAT, CDR2 FNYEAQ (reference sequence). For the CDR3, the DNA is TGTGCTAGCAGCTCAGGACTAGCCCGCACAGATACGCAGTATTTT. It specifies CASSSGLARTDTQYF.

This clone has a handful of counts. The chain couples TRBV27 to TRBJ1-4, with D perhaps matching TRBD1 (6 bases). CDR1 is MNHEY and CDR2 is SMNVEV in the germline V gene (reference sequence). The CDR3 is 17 amino acids. Trimming removed 4 bases at V and 7 bases at J, with 22 bases between. CDR3 nucleotide sequence: TGTGCCAGCAGTTCCCTCGCGGCAGGGGATTACGGTGAAAAACTGTTTTTT. Its translation is CASSSLAAGDYGEKLFF. Variable domain in full (rest from reference TRBV27 and TRBJ1-4): EAQVTQNPRYLITVTGKKLTVTCSQNMNHEYMSWYRQDPGLGLRQIYYSMNVEVTDKGDVPEGYKVSRKEKRNFPLILESPSPNQTSLYFCASSSLAAGDYGEKLFFGSGTQLSVL.

This clone was observed a handful of times. The genes are TRBV6-6 and TRBJ2-2; 8 positions match TRBD2. The CDR3 loop spans 15 amino acids. CDR1 is MNHNY and CDR2 is SVGAGI in the germline V gene (reference sequence). V trimming: 7 bases; J trimming: 4 bases; junction bases outside the gene matches: 8. The CDR3 region is CASNPVAGSTGELFF. For the CDR3, the DNA is TGTGCCAGCAATCCCGTAGCGGGGAGCACCGGGGAGCTGTTTTTT.

This chain joins TRBV5-8 and TRBJ1-1; D gene ambiguous. CDR1 is SGHTS and CDR2 is YDEGEE in the germline V gene. V gave up 4 bases and J gave up 0 bases, with 10 bases separating them. The CDR3 covers 14 residues. CDR3 coding DNA: TGTGCCAGCAGCCTCTCTTCGGTGAACACTGAAGCTTTCTTT. Translating gives CASSLSSVNTEAFF. The whole variable domain, remainder taken from reference TRBV5-8 and TRBJ1-1, is EAGVTQSPTHLIKTRGQQATLRCSPISGHTSVYWYQQALGLGLQFLLWYDEGEERNRGNFPPRFSGRQFPNYSSELNVNALELEDSALYLCASSLSSVNTEAFFGQGTRLTVV.

This clone has just a few counts. This chain uses TRBV30 with TRBJ2-1; possible D gene TRBD1, 6 bases. Germline values: CDR1 GTSNPN, CDR2 SVGIG (reference sequence). The length of the CDR3 is 12 residues. V was trimmed by 5 bases and J by 14 bases, leaving 19 bases between them. The CDR3 nucleotides are TGTGCCTGGGGCGGGTCCCGGGACATAAAGTTCTTC. This gives the protein CAWGGSRDIKFF. Full variable domain (missing parts from reference TRBV30 and TRBJ2-1): SQTIHQWPATLVQPVGSPLSLECTVEGTSNPNLYWYRQAAGRGLQLLFYSVGIGQISSEVPQNLSASRPQDRQFILSSKKLLLSDSGFYLCAWGGSRDIKFFGPGTRLTVL.

The table lists this clone with a few counts. The V and J genes are TRBV7-9 and TRBJ2-4; D is unresolved. The V gene's germline CDR1 is SEHNR and CDR2 FQNEAQ (reference sequence). Trimming removed 5 bases from V and 1 base from J, with 12 bases in between. The CDR3 loop spans 15 amino acids. The CDR3 DNA reads TGTGCCAGCAGCGCCCCCACCAGGGCCAAAAACATTCAGTACTTC. Translated: CASSAPTRAKNIQYF. Full variable domain (remainder filled in from reference TRBV7-9 and TRBJ2-4): DTGVSQNPRHKITKRGQNVTFRCDPISEHNRLYWYRQTLGQGPEFLTYFQNEAQLEKSRLLSDRFSAERPKGSFSTLEIQRTEQGDSAMYLCASSAPTRAKNIQYFGAGTRLSVL.

The chain uses TRBV10-3 and TRBJ2-1; D gene ambiguous. CDR3 length equals 12 residues. Germline loops: CDR1 ENHRY, CDR2 SYGVKD. V dropped 10 bases and J dropped 0 bases, with 7 bases sitting between them. The CDR3 coding sequence is TGTGCCACCCGAAGCTCCTACAATGAGCAGTTCTTC. Encoded protein: CATRSSYNEQFF.

The CDR3 loop reads CAISDRVVVRYGYTF. CDR3 sequence (DNA): TGTGCCATCAGTGACAGGGTCGTTGTTCGCTATGGCTACACCTTC. The chain links TRBV10-3 to TRBJ1-2; perhaps TRBD1 as D (5 bases). Germline assignment: CDR1 ENHRY and CDR2 SYGVKD. The CDR3 is 15 amino acids. With 3 bases removed from V and 4 bases from J, the gap between germline ends came to 15 bases.

In its sample, this clone was seen a few times. The chain has TRBV9 and TRBJ2-1, with a weak D call TRBD1 (5 bases). Germline V gives CDR1 SGDLS, CDR2 YYNGEE. V was shortened by 0 bases and J by 10 bases, with 8 bases between the two germline ends. The CDR3 has 12 amino acids. This chain's CDR3 is CASSVAWGEQFF. The CDR3 bases are TGTGCCAGCAGCGTAGCTTGGGGCGAGCAGTTCTTC.